Sequencing of this T cell receptor (beta chain) was carried out in a study of prognosis after radiotherapy for stage I lung cancer. Study as a whole: All of the enrolled patients had stage I non-small cell lung cancer, and they joined between early 2018 and 2019. Study conclusions and caveats: Counts of unique TCR clones fell following stereotactic body radiation therapy, median approximately 10,000 versus 7,000. It was reported that patients with metastases and those without them differed in TRBV and TRBJ gene usage.

The authors amplified TCR beta CDR3 from genomic DNA using two-round multiplex PCR. Amplification during the initial PCR round employed primers specific to each TRBV and TRBJ gene. TCRdb re-called the multiplex PCR reads through MiXCR, storing one row per CDR3 protein. The sample gives around 17,000 distinct CDR3 sequences, 25% to 30% of which show up once; 25% to 40% is in the top ten. Between the trimmed V and J ends, which lost 5 bases and 0 bases, there was a span of 16 bases. CDR1 and CDR2 (germline): MNHNS, SASEGT. This CDR3 is 17 amino acids long. Note on this clonotype: What it binds is not known. This may be a read error, as it is one base from a much larger clone.

Each of the patients had no lymph node involvement on CT and PET/CT and no prior chemotherapy, radiotherapy or other malignancies. The input for sequencing was PBMCs, taken before or after stereotactic body radiation therapy (not recorded which). This sequence originates from a donor aged 50 or older with non-small cell lung cancer. The chain combines TRBV6-1 with TRBJ1-4, with a weak D call TRBD1 (6 bases). CDR3 nucleotide sequence: TGTGCCAGCAGTCCGAGAGACAGGTTTGCAACTAATGAAAAACTGTTTTTT. Translated, it gives CASSPRDRFATNEKLFF.